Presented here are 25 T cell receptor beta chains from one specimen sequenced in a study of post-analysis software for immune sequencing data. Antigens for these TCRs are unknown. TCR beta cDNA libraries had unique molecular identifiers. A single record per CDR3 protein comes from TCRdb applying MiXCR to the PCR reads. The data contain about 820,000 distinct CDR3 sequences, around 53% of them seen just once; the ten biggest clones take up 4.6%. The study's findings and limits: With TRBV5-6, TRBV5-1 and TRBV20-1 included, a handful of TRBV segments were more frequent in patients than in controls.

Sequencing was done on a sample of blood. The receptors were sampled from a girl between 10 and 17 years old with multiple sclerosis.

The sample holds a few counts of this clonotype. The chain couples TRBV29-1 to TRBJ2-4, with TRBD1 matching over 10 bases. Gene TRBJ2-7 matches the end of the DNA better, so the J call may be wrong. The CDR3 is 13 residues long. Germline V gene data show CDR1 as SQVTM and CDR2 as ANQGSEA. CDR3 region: CSVGWDRGYEQYF. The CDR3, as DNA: TGCAGCGTTGGATGGGACAGGGGATACGAGCAGTACTTC.

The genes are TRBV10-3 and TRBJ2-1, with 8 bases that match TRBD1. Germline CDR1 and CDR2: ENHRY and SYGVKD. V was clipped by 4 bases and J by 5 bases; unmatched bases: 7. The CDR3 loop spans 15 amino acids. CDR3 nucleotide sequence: TGTGCCATCAGTGGGACGGACAGGGTTAACAATGAGCAGTTCTTC. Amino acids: CAISGTDRVNNEQFF.

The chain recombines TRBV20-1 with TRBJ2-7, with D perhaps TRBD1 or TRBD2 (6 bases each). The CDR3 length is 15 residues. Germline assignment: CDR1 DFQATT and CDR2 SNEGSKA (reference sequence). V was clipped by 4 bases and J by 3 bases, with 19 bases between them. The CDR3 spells CSATLGGGGSYEQYF. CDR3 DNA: TGCAGTGCTACGCTAGGTGGAGGGGGGAGCTACGAGCAGTACTTC.

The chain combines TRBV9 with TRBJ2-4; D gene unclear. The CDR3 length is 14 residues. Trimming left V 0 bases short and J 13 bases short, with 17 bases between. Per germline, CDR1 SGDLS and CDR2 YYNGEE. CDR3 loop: CASSVEVSSYKQYF. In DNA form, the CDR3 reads TGTGCCAGCAGCGTAGAAGTCAGTTCCTACAAGCAGTACTTC. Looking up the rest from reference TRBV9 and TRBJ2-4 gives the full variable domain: DSGVTQTPKHLITATGQRVTLRCSPRSGDLSVYWYQQSLDQGLQFLIQYYNGEERAKGNILERFSAQQFPDLHSELNLSSLELGDSALYFCASSVEVSSYKQYFGAGTRLSVL.

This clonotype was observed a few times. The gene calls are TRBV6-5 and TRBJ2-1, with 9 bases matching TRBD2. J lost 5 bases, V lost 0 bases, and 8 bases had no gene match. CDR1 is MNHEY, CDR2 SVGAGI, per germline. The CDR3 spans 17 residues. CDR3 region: CASSYSSAGGRHNEQFF. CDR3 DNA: TGTGCCAGCAGTTACTCGAGCGCGGGGGGGCGGCACAATGAGCAGTTCTTC.

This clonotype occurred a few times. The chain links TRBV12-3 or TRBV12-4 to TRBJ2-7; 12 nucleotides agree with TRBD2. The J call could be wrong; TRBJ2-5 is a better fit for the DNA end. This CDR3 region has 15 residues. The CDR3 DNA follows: TGTGCCAGCAGTCTCGGGACTAGCGGGCCGGAGACCCAGTACTTC. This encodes CASSLGTSGPETQYF.

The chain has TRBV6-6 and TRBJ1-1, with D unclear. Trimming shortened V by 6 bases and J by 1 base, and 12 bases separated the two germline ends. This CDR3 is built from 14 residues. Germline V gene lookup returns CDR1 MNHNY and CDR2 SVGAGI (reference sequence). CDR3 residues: CASSLPSGNTEAFF. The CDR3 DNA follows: TGTGCCAGCAGCCTACCTTCAGGGAACACTGAAGCTTTCTTT.

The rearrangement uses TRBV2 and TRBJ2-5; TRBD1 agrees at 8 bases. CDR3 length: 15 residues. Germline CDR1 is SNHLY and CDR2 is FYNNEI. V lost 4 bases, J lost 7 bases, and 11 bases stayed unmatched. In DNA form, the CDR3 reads TGTGCCAGCAGTGCCGGGACAGGAGTCTCCAGGACCCAGTACTTC. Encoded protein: CASSAGTGVSRTQYF.

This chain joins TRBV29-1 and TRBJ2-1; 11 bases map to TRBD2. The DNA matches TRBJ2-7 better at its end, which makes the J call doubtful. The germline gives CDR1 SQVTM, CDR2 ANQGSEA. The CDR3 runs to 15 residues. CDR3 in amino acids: CSGGLAGGFYNEQYF. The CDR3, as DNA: TGCAGCGGCGGGCTAGCGGGGGGATTCTACAATGAGCAGTACTTC.

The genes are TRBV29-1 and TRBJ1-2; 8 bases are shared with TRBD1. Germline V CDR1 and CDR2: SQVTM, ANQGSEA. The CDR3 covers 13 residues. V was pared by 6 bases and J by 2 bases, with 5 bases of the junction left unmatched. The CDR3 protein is CSVSRGPNYGYTF. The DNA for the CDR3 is TGCAGCGTCAGCAGGGGGCCGAACTATGGCTACACCTTC.

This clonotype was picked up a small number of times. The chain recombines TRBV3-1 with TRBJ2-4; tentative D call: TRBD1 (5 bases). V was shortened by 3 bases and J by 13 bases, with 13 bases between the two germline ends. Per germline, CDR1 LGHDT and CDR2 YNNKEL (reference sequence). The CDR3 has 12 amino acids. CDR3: CASSQVQGKQYF. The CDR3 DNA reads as TGTGCCAGCAGCCAGGTTCAGGGCAAGCAGTACTTC. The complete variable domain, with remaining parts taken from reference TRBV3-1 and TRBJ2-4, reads DTAVSQTPKYLVTQMGNDKSIKCEQNLGHDTMYWYKQDSKKFLKIMFSYNNKELIINETVPNRFSPKSPDKAHLNLHINSLELGDSAVYFCASSQVQGKQYFGAGTRLSVL.

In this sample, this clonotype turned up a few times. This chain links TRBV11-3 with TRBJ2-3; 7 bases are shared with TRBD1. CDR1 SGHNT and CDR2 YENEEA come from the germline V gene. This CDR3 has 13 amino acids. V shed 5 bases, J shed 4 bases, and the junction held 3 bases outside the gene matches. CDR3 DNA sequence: TGTGCCAGCAGCGGGACAGTGTCAGATACGCAGTATTTT. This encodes CASSGTVSDTQYF.

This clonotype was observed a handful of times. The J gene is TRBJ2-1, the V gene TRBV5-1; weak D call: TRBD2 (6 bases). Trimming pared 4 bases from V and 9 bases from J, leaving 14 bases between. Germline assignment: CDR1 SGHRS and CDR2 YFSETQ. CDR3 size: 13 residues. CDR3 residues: CASSPLNGGEQFF. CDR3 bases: TGCGCCAGCAGCCCCTTAAACGGGGGTGAGCAGTTCTTC.

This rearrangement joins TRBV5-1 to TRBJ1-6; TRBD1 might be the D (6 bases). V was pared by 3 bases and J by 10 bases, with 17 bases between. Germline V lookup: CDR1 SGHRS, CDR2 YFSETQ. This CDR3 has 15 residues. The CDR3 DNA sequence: TGCGCCAGCAGCTCCTCTGGCAGGGGCGGCTCACCCCTCCACTTT. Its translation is CASSSSGRGGSPLHF.

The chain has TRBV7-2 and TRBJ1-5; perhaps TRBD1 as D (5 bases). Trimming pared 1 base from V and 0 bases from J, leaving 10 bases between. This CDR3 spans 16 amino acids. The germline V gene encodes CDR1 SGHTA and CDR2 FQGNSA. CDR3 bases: TGTGCCAGCAGCTTAGGTTGGGGCCTTAGCAATCAGCCCCAGCATTTT. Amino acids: CASSLGWGLSNQPQHF.

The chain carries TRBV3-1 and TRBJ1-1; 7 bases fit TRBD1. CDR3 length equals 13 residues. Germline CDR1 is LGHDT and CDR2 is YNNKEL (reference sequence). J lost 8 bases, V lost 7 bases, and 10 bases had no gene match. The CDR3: CASTLSPGQEAFF. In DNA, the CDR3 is TGTGCCAGCACCCTTTCCCCGGGACAGGAAGCTTTCTTT.

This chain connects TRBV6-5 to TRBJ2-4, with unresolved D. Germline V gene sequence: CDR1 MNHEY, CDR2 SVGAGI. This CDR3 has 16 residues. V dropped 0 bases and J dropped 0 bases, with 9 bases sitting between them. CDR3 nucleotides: TGTGCCAGCAGTTACTCGAACCTTTTAGCCAAAAACATTCAGTACTTC. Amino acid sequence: CASSYSNLLAKNIQYF.

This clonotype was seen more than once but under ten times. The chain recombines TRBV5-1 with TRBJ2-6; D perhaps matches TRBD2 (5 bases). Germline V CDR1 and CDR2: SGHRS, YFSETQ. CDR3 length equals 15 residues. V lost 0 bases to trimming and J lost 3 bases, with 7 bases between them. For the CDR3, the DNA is TGCGCCAGCAGCTTGGGGGAGTTTGGGGCCAACGTCCTGACTTTC. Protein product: CASSLGEFGANVLTF.

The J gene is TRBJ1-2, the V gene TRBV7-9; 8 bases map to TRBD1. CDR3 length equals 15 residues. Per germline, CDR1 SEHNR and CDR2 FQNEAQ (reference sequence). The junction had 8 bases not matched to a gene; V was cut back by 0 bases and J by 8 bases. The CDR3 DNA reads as TGTGCCAGCAGCTTAGCCGGACAGGGAGGGGTCGGCTACACCTTC. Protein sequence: CASSLAGQGGVGYTF. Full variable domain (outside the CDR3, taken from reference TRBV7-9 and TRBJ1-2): DTGVSQNPRHKITKRGQNVTFRCDPISEHNRLYWYRQTLGQGPEFLTYFQNEAQLEKSRLLSDRFSAERPKGSFSTLEIQRTEQGDSAMYLCASSLAGQGGVGYTFGSGTRLTVV.

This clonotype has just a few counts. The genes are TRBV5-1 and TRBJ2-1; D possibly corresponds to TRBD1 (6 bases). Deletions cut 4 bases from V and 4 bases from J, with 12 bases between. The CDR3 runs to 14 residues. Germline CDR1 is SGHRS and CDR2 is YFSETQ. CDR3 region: CASSHGTPYNEQFF. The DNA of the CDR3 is TGCGCCAGCAGCCACGGGACACCTTACAATGAGCAGTTCTTC.

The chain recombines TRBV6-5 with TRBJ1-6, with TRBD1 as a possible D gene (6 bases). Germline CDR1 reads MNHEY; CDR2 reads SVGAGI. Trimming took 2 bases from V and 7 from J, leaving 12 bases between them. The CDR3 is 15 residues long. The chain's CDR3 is CASSYRSQGNSPLHF. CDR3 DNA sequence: TGTGCCAGCAGTTACCGGTCACAGGGAAATTCACCCCTCCACTTT.

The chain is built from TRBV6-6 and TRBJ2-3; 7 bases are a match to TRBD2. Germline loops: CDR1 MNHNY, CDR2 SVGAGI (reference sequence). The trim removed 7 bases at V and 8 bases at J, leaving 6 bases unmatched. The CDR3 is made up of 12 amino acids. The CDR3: CASTTGGFTQYF. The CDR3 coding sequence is TGTGCCAGCACCACGGGGGGTTTTACGCAGTATTTT.

CDR3 residues: CASSPLAGTYNEQFF. For the CDR3, the DNA is TGCGCCAGCAGCCCACTAGCGGGGACCTACAATGAGCAGTTCTTC. The chain carries TRBV5-1 and TRBJ2-1, with 10 bases that match TRBD2. Per the germline V gene, CDR1 is SGHRS and CDR2 is YFSETQ. CDR3 length: 15 residues. The trim removed 4 bases at V and 2 bases at J, leaving 3 bases unmatched.

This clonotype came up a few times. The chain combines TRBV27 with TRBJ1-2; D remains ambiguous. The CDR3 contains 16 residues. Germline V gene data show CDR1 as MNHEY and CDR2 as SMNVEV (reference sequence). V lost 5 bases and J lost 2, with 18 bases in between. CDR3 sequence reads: CASSRTSSGPNYGYTF. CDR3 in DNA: TGTGCCAGCAGTAGGACCTCATCGGGCCCAAACTATGGCTACACCTTC.

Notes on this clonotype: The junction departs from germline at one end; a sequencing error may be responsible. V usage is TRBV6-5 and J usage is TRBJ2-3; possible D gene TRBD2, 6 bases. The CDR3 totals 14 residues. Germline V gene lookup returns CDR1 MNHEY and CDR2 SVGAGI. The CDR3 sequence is CAGSRGLFTDTQYF. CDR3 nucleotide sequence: TGTGCCGGCAGTCGGGGACTTTTCACAGATACGCAGTATTTT.